The 17 T cell receptor beta chains given below trace back to one sample, sequenced in a study of OX40 agonist ivuxolimab in advanced cancers. Produced via immunoSEQ multiplex PCR; TCRdb's table is partial and in-frame only. Of approximately 94,000 clones listed, roughly nine tenths are singletons. This specimen consisted of CD4+ or CD8+ T cells sorted from blood, obtained in a trial of the OX40 agonist ivuxolimab. These receptors all come from an adult with an advanced solid tumor such as melanoma, head and neck, liver or kidney cancer.

V and J are TRBV10-2 and TRBJ1-1; D is unclear. This CDR3 spans 16 amino acids. Trimming pared 4 bases from V and 3 bases from J, leaving 18 bases between. CDR1 and CDR2 from the germline V gene are WSHSY and SAAADI. The CDR3 reads CASSGTTAGWDTEAFF. For the CDR3, the DNA is TGCGCCAGCAGTGGAACCACGGCAGGCTGGGACACTGAAGCTTTCTTT.

In regard to this clone: Other nucleotide sequences in the sample specify the same CDR3. V gene TRBV4-1 combines with J gene TRBJ1-5; D perhaps matches TRBD1 (5 bases). Deletions cut 0 bases from V and 1 base from J, with 7 bases between. Germline CDR1 is MGHRA and CDR2 is YSYEKL. The CDR3 covers 15 residues. CDR3 amino acids: CASSQDRDSNQPQHF. CDR3 coding DNA: TGCGCCAGCAGCCAAGATAGGGACAGCAATCAGCCCCAGCATTTT.

The sample holds a few counts of this clone. The chain combines TRBV4-1 with TRBJ1-2; no reliable D call. Trimming removed 6 bases at V and 8 bases at J, with 16 bases between. This CDR3 spans 13 amino acids. CDR1 MGHRA and CDR2 YSYEKL come from the germline V gene. In DNA form, the CDR3 reads TGCGCCAGCAGGACCAGGCCCCCTTTGGGCTACACCTTC. It specifies CASRTRPPLGYTF.

J is TRBJ1-4 and V is TRBV9, with 9 bases fitting TRBD1. Trimming cost V 3 bases and J 5 bases; bases outside gene matches: 2. Per germline, CDR1 SGDLS and CDR2 YYNGEE. The CDR3 contains 14 residues. The CDR3 bases are TGTGCCAGCAGCGCGACAGGGGGGAATGAAAAACTGTTTTTT. It is translated as CASSATGGNEKLFF.

The V and J genes are TRBV4-3 and TRBJ2-5; TRBD1 is a possible D gene (7 bases). Trimming pared 4 bases from V and 3 bases from J, leaving 9 bases between. Germline V gene data show CDR1 as LGHNA and CDR2 as YSLEER. This CDR3 spans 13 amino acids. The CDR3 coding sequence is TGCGCCAGCAGCCGCGGGACAGAAGAGACCCAGTACTTC. Residues: CASSRGTEETQYF.

The genes are TRBV2 and TRBJ1-1; D is ambiguous. CDR1 SNHLY and CDR2 FYNNEI come from the germline V gene. This CDR3 is built from 14 residues. The V gene lost 11 bases and the J gene lost 3 bases, with 19 bases spanning the gap. The CDR3 loop reads CASGRVGRDTEAFF. CDR3 in DNA: TGTGCCTCCGGTCGGGTAGGGCGGGACACTGAAGCTTTCTTT.

This clone came up once. The genes are TRBV15 and TRBJ2-2; D ambiguous. CDR3 length: 13 residues. V lost 3 bases and J lost 3, with 5 bases in between. Germline V gene sequence: CDR1 LNHNV, CDR2 YYDKDF (reference sequence). Here the CDR3 reads CATSSFYTGELFF. DNA of the CDR3: TGTGCCACCAGCAGCTTCTACACCGGGGAGCTGTTTTTT.

The chain links TRBV5-6 to TRBJ2-3; D is possibly TRBD1 (6 bases). CDR1 SGHDT and CDR2 YYEEEE come from the germline V gene. V lost 2 bases and J lost 2, with 12 bases in between. The CDR3 loop spans 15 amino acids. DNA of the CDR3: TGTGCCAGCAGCTTTGGTACAGGGTACACAGATACGCAGTATTTT. Translating gives CASSFGTGYTDTQYF. Drawing the rest from reference TRBV5-6 and TRBJ2-3, the complete variable domain is DAGVTQSPTHLIKTRGQQVTLRCSPKSGHDTVSWYQQALGQGPQFIFQYYEEEERQRGNFPDRFSGHQFPNYSSELNVNALLLGDSALYLCASSFGTGYTDTQYFGPGTRLTVL.

This chain joins TRBV4-1 and TRBJ2-7; D uncertain. From germline, CDR1 is MGHRA and CDR2 YSYEKL. The CDR3 covers 14 residues. The V gene lost 0 bases and the J gene lost 2 bases, with 8 bases spanning the gap. The CDR3 bases are TGCGCCAGCAGCCAAGATCCGGGCCCCTACGAGCAGTACTTC. Translated, it gives CASSQDPGPYEQYF.

The rearrangement uses TRBV6-4 and TRBJ1-2; unclear D gene. Germline assignment: CDR1 MRHNA and CDR2 SNTAGT. Trimming removed 2 bases from V and 6 bases from J, with 10 bases in between. This CDR3 is 13 amino acids long. The CDR3 is CASSDERVDGYTF. CDR3 sequence (DNA): TGTGCCAGCAGTGACGAGAGGGTTGATGGCTACACCTTC.

The chain joins TRBV28 to TRBJ1-4; D may be TRBD1 (5 bases). In germline, CDR1 is MDHEN, CDR2 SYDVKM. This CDR3 has 15 amino acids. Trimming pared 4 bases from V and 6 bases from J, leaving 15 bases between. The CDR3 DNA reads TGTGCCAGCAGTTCCCTTGCGAGGGGAGATGAAAAACTGTTTTTT. Its protein product is CASSSLARGDEKLFF.

The chain joins TRBV27 to TRBJ2-1; D gene unclear. V lost 3 bases to trimming and J lost 4 bases, with 7 bases between them. Germline values: CDR1 MNHEY, CDR2 SMNVEV (reference sequence). The CDR3 has 13 residues. CDR3 coding DNA: TGTGCCAGCAGTTTGAGACCGTACAATGAGCAGTTCTTC. Translation: CASSLRPYNEQFF.

With respect to this clone: Other nucleotide sequences from this sample produce the same CDR3. V usage is TRBV6-6 and J usage is TRBJ2-1, with a weak D call TRBD1 (5 bases). CDR1 and CDR2 from the germline V gene are MNHNY and SVGAGI (reference sequence). The CDR3 loop spans 16 amino acids. The ends were cut back, 6 bases at V and 2 bases at J, with 17 bases in the middle. This chain's CDR3 is CASSYPTAPTYNEQFF. The CDR3 region has the DNA TGTGCCAGCAGCTACCCGACAGCCCCAACCTACAATGAGCAGTTCTTC.

This clone was observed once. This chain connects TRBV1 to TRBJ1-6; the D segment call TRBD1 is taken from the table without a DNA check. TRBV1 represents a pseudogene. The CDR3 is 19 amino acids. The CDR3 bases are TGCACCAGCAGCCAAGATTGGGCGACAGGATGGACCTATAATTCACCCCTCCACTTT. It yields the protein CTSSQDWATGWTYNSPLHF.

This clone was seen once. The chain has TRBV25-1 and TRBJ1-2, with D uncertain. Trimming took off 5 bases at V and 4 bases at J, with 11 bases between the two ends. The germline V gene has CDR1 MGHDK and CDR2 SYGVNS. CDR3 length equals 13 residues. The CDR3 loop is CASSQGLIYGYTF. The CDR3, as DNA: TGTGCCAGCAGTCAAGGGTTAATCTATGGCTACACCTTC.

This CDR3 is CASSQDPVPYNEQFF. The CDR3 DNA is TGCGCCAGCAGCCAAGATCCAGTCCCCTACAATGAGCAGTTCTTC. The rearrangement joins TRBV4-1 to TRBJ2-1; no definite D call. The CDR3 is 15 residues long. Trimming left V 0 bases short and J 2 bases short, with 8 bases between. The germline gives CDR1 MGHRA, CDR2 YSYEKL.

The chain couples TRBV9 to TRBJ2-1; D is tentatively TRBD1 or TRBD2 (5 bases each). Trimming removed 4 bases at V and 8 bases at J, with 19 bases between. This CDR3 comprises 15 residues. Germline V gene sequence: CDR1 SGDLS, CDR2 YYNGEE. The CDR3 DNA sequence: TGTGCCAGCAGCCCAAACGGGACCCCCAGGGATGAGCAGTTCTTC. Amino acids: CASSPNGTPRDEQFF.